A selection of T cell receptor beta chains follows, all from one sample in a study of vaccination effects on CD4 cells after COVID-19. Generated by immunoSEQ multiplex PCR, the TCRdb table keeps only in-frame clones and is missing some. The repertoire has 40,000 or so clones, roughly 80% of them found once; the top ten carry 2.9%. These receptors lack a known antigen. The specimen was CD4+ T cells from PBMCs cultured without peptide, collected before COVID-19 vaccination. These receptors were collected from a human donor who received a COVID-19 vaccine. Both conserved end residues are part of each CDR3. A D gene is named only where the DNA matches it firmly. Size values are once, few and many counts, or a class for expanded clones, and some rows have none.

clone_size	j_call	v_call	d_call	cdr3_nt	cdr3_aa
NA	TRBJ2-1	TRBV6-5	NA	TGTGCCAGCACGACGGGGACGAGCTCCTACAATGAGCAGTTCTTC	CASTTGTSSYNEQFF
NA	TRBJ2-1	TRBV10-2	NA	TGCGCCAGCGGGGACACCTCCTTATGGGTATACAATGAGCAGTTCTTC	CASGDTSLWVYNEQFF
NA	TRBJ1-2	TRBV24-1	TRBD1	TGTGCCACCAGTGCCGGGACAGGCGGTTCGTTTAACTATGGCTACACCTTC	CATSAGTGGSFNYGYTF
NA	TRBJ1-5	TRBV7-2	TRBD1	TGTGCCAGCAGCTGGGAGGGACAGGGCCCCAATCAGCCCCAGCATTTT	CASSWEGQGPNQPQHF
NA	TRBJ1-2	TRBV6-6	TRBD1	TGTGCCAGCAGTTACTATTCTGACAGGGTGTCTGGCTACACCTTC	CASSYYSDRVSGYTF
NA	TRBJ1-5	TRBV5-6	NA	TGTGCCAGCAGCTTGAGGGGTCAGCCCCAGCATTTT	CASSLRGQPQHF
few	TRBJ1-1	TRBV5-1	NA	TGCGCCAGCAGCTTGGTCGGGGATTCTGACACTGAAGCTTTCTTT	CASSLVGDSDTEAFF
NA	TRBJ1-1	TRBV7-2	NA	TGTGCCAGCAGCCCCCACCGTAACAGGGTGGGTAGGGAAGCTTTCTTT	CASSPHRNRVGREAFF
NA	TRBJ1-2	TRBV19	NA	TGTGCCAGTAGTACCCCGACGAAGCGACGTGGCTACACCTTC	CASSTPTKRRGYTF
NA	TRBJ1-1	TRBV19	NA	TGTGCCAGTAGTATACAGGGGAACACTGAAGCTTTCTTT	CASSIQGNTEAFF
NA	TRBJ1-6	TRBV6-4	NA	TGTGCCAGCAGTGCTGGGGTCGGGAGTTCACCCCTCCACTTT	CASSAGVGSSPLHF
NA	TRBJ2-3	TRBV6-6	NA	TGTGCCAGCAGTTTTGCCAGTACAGATACGCAGTATTTT	CASSFASTDTQYF
NA	TRBJ2-5	TRBV5-6	TRBD2	TGTGCCAGCAGCGGACTAGCGGGGGTTGGAGAGACCCAGTACTTC	CASSGLAGVGETQYF
NA	TRBJ2-2	TRBV2	TRBD2	TGTGCCAGCGGACAAGGACTAGCGGGGGGGGACACCGGGGAGCTGTTTTTT	CASGQGLAGGDTGELFF
NA	TRBJ2-1	TRBV7-2	NA	TGTGCCAGCAGCTCGGGGCAGGGCACCTACAATGAGCAGTTCTTC	CASSSGQGTYNEQFF
NA	TRBJ1-5	TRBV24-1	NA	TGTGCCACCAGTGCCGTAAATCAGCCCCAGCATTTT	CATSAVNQPQHF
NA	TRBJ2-1	TRBV3-1/TRBV3-2	TRBD2	TGTGCCAGCAGCCGCCGAGCGGGGGGCGTAAGCTCCTACAATGAGCAGTTCTTC	CASSRRAGGVSSYNEQFF
NA	TRBJ2-2	TRBV6-5	NA	TGTGCCAGCAGTTACTCGAGGCTGTTCACCGGGGAGCTGTTTTTT	CASSYSRLFTGELFF
NA	TRBJ2-5	TRBV9	NA	TGTGCCAGCAGCGATGGGAAGGGACGGGAGACCCAGTACTTC	CASSDGKGRETQYF
NA	TRBJ2-5	TRBV10-1	NA	TGCGCCAGCAGTGAGTCAGGGACATCACAAGAGACCCAGTACTTC	CASSESGTSQETQYF
NA	TRBJ1-3	TRBV6-5	NA	TGTGCCAGCAGCCGCTCTGGAAACACCATATATTTT	CASSRSGNTIYF
NA	TRBJ2-3	TRBV6-4	NA	TGTGCCAGCCAACTTATGTCGGGGCAGAGAAACACAGATACGCAGTATTTT	CASQLMSGQRNTDTQYF
NA	TRBJ1-4	TRBV7-6	NA	TGTGCCAGCAGCTCGGGTCCAGGGGCTTCAACTAATGAAAAACTGTTTTTT	CASSSGPGASTNEKLFF
NA	TRBJ1-2	TRBV14	NA	TGTGCCAGCAGCCAAGTCGCCAGGGGAAACTATGGCTACACCTTC	CASSQVARGNYGYTF
NA	TRBJ2-5	TRBV4-3	TRBD2	TGCGCCAGCAGCCAAGACTCCGGGGGGGAAGAGACCCAGTACTTC	CASSQDSGGEETQYF
few	TRBJ2-1	TRBV19	TRBD1	TGTGCCAGCCTGGGACAGCGTGGAACCAGTGAGCAGTTCTTC	CASLGQRGTSEQFF
NA	TRBJ1-2	TRBV4-3	NA	TGCGCCAGCAGCCAAGGAGGGGATTATGGCTACACCTTC	CASSQGGDYGYTF
few	TRBJ1-1	TRBV5-5	TRBD1	TGTGCCAGCAGCTTGAAGGGGACGGCGACAGGGGGCGCCGGGACTGAAGCTTTCTTT	CASSLKGTATGGAGTEAFF
NA	TRBJ1-3	TRBV2	NA	TGTGCCAGCCTAAAGGGGGGGTCGGAGGCTGGAAACACCATATATTTT	CASLKGGSEAGNTIYF
NA	TRBJ2-5	TRBV28	TRBD2	TGTGCCAGCAGTTTGGGAGGGAGTCAGGAGACCCAGTACTTC	CASSLGGSQETQYF
NA	TRBJ2-5	TRBV29-1	NA	TGCAGCGTTGTGGACGACAAAGAGACCCAGTACTTC	CSVVDDKETQYF
NA	TRBJ1-1	TRBV7-2	TRBD1	TGTGCCAGCAGCTCGATACAGGGGGCGATAGGATCTGAAGCTTTCTTT	CASSSIQGAIGSEAFF
NA	TRBJ1-2	TRBV24-1	NA	TGTGCCACCAACGGGGGGGGAGCTGTCGGTGGCTACACCTTC	CATNGGGAVGGYTF
once	TRBJ2-2	TRBV25-1	TRBD2	TGTGCCAGCAGTTCAATTAGCGGGGGGTGGGTCACCGGGGAGCTGTTTTTT	CASSSISGGWVTGELFF
few	TRBJ1-5	TRBV10-2	NA	TGCGCCAGCAGTGAGTTTTCCGGCAATCAGCCCCAGCATTTT	CASSEFSGNQPQHF
NA	TRBJ2-4	TRBV12-3/TRBV12-4	NA	TGTGCCAGCAGACCGAGACAGGGAGGAATTCAGTACTTC	CASRPRQGGIQYF
NA	TRBJ2-3	TRBV18	NA	TGTGCCAGCTCACCACCGCCCGGGACACCCGCCTATACGCAGTATTTT	CASSPPPGTPAYTQYF
NA	TRBJ1-1	TRBV30	NA	TGTGCCTGGAGTGTAATAATGAACACTGAAGCTTTCTTT	CAWSVIMNTEAFF
NA	TRBJ1-2	TRBV11-1	TRBD1	TGTGCCAGCAGCTTAACTTCGGTGACAGGGGGTTATGGCTACACCTTC	CASSLTSVTGGYGYTF
NA	TRBJ2-5	TRBV9	TRBD1	TGTGCCAGCAGCTCCTGGGACAGTCAGGAGACCCAGTACTTC	CASSSWDSQETQYF
NA	TRBJ2-3	TRBV6-5	TRBD2	TGTGCCAGCAGGGCTAGCGGGGCCTCCACAGATACGCAGTATTTT	CASRASGASTDTQYF
NA	TRBJ1-5	TRBV2	NA	TGTGCCACAAGAGGGGCCGGCGGGGATGGGCCCCAGCATTTT	CATRGAGGDGPQHF
once	TRBJ2-2	TRBV6-5	TRBD2	TGTGCCAGCAGTCTAGCGGGGGGCAACACCGGGGAGCTGTTTTTT	CASSLAGGNTGELFF
NA	TRBJ2-1	TRBV19	NA	TGTGCCAGTAGTCTACCCAGGGGGTCCGGGGAGGGTGAGCAGTTCTTC	CASSLPRGSGEGEQFF
NA	TRBJ1-2	TRBV5-1	NA	TGCGCCAGCAGCTTGGGGGACGTCGATAACTATGGCTACACCTTC	CASSLGDVDNYGYTF
NA	TRBJ1-6	TRBV5-1	TRBD1	TGCGCCAGCAGCTTGTCGACAGGGGGAAATTCACCCCTCCACTTT	CASSLSTGGNSPLHF
medium-sized	TRBJ1-2	TRBV24-1	TRBD1	TGTGCCACCAGTGATCAGACAGGGTTCGGCTACACCTTC	CATSDQTGFGYTF